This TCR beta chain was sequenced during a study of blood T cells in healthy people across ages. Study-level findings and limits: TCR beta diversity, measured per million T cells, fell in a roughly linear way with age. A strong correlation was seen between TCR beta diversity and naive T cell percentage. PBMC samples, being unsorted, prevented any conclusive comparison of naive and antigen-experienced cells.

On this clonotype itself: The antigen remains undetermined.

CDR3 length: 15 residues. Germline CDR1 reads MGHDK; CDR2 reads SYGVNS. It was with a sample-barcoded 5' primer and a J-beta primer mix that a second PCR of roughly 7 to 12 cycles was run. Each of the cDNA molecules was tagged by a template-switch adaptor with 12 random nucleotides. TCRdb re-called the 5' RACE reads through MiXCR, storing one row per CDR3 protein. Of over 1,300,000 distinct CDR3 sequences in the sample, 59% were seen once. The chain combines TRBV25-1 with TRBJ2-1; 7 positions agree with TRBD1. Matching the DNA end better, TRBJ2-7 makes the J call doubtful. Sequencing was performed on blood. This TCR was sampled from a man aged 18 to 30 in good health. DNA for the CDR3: TGTGCCAGCAGCGAGACAGGGATATCCTACAATGAGCAGTACTTC. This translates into CASSETGISYNEQYF.